This TCR beta chain was sequenced during a study of T cell clonotyping in hematopoietic cell transplantation (dated by TCRdb to the early 2020s). For the study in its entirety: A total of under 150 blood samples were collected in the study from a few dozen consecutive transplant recipients and their related donors. Patient recruitment ran from late 2015 to January 2017, and follow-up continued until September 2020 or death.

The research as a whole found: Inverse Simpson Index values from donors and from recipients before transplant predicted broader TCR repertoire diversity after transplant. Sample size was limited, and cells were not sorted, so CD4 and CD8 repertoire contributions could not be separated. Recipient repertoires showed only a small fraction of overlap with donor repertoires, and over 95% appeared de novo at the given depth. After transplant, TCR diversity in recipients dropped, and pathologically expanded clonotypes climbed progressively between day 30 and day 180.

As for this clone: Its antigen target is currently unknown. Per-base quality was not reported, and no clone a single base away is much larger than it.

Per the publication, the time point label means: 180 days after allo-HCT. Blood samples were obtained from recipients approximately 28 days before transplant and at days 30, 100 and 180 after transplant. Nuclei Lysis Solution was used to extract genomic DNA from fresh or cryopreserved unfractionated peripheral blood mononuclear cells. With the immunoSEQ assay, which is a bias-controlled multiplex PCR relying on V- and J-specific primers, TCR beta CDR3 regions were amplified from genomic DNA. A second PCR step added a proprietary barcode and Illumina adapter sequences to the CDR3 amplicons. CDR3 libraries were sequenced on an Illumina MiSeq instrument. The study's own analysis went as follows. Export and quality control were performed with immunoSEQ Analyzer 3.0, and downstream analyses were performed with R Bioconductor and Immunarch. Only productive rearrangements in the normalized downsampled data set were used to calculate repertoire metrics. Pathologically expanded clonotypes were defined as those larger than 5 templates in the normalized cohort. The Inverse Simpson Index was used to measure repertoire diversity. To capture all clonotypes, the CMV-specificity analyses were run on the non-normalized data set. In its TCRdb copy, this immuneACCESS table keeps in-frame sequences only and misses some clones. Where compared with another copy, unresolved V genes explain less than half of these, and the others have no known cause. The D gene and trimming were derived from the DNA, and the V and J assignments and clone size from that table. The sample yields roughly 7,500 clones; roughly nine tenths were counted once. The ten largest clonotypes hold about 4.8% of the sample.

Material: PBMCs, obtained 180 days after allogeneic stem cell transplant. The sequence was collected from a female patient aged 50-65 years who had an allogeneic stem cell transplant from an unrelated donor, so the T cells may come from the graft donor. Some clones in this sample may be carry-over from other donors' samples.

In nucleotides, the sequence is TGTGCCAGCAGTTCCCCGGGACGAGTGAACACTGAAGCTTTCTTT. The encoded protein is CASSSPGRVNTEAFF. This chain is built from TRBV6-5 and TRBJ1-1; a weak D assignment points to TRBD1 (5 bases agree). V and J lose 4 bases and 0 bases, and a span of 12 bases separates them. The CDR3 contains 15 residues, cysteine and phenylalanine counted. CDR3 DNA only is kept here, 45 bases in frame from base 1. According to the germline V gene, CDR1 reads MNHEY and CDR2 reads SVGAGI.